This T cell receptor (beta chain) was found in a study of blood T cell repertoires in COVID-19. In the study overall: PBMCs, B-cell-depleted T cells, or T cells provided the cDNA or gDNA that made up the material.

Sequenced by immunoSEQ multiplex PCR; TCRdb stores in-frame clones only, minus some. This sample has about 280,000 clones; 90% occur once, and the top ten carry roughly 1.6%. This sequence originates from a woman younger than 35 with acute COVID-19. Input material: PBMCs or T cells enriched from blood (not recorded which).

CDR3 in amino acids: CASSRPTGEQYF. In DNA, the CDR3 is TGTGCCAGCAGCCGCCCGACAGGGGAGCAGTACTTC. The chain carries TRBV3-1 (or the pseudogene TRBV3-2) and TRBJ2-7; 7 bases match TRBD1. Germline V gives CDR1 LGHDT, CDR2 YNNKEL (reference sequence). After removal of 4 bases from V and 7 bases from J, the junction contained 4 bases not matched to a gene. The length of the CDR3 is 12 residues.